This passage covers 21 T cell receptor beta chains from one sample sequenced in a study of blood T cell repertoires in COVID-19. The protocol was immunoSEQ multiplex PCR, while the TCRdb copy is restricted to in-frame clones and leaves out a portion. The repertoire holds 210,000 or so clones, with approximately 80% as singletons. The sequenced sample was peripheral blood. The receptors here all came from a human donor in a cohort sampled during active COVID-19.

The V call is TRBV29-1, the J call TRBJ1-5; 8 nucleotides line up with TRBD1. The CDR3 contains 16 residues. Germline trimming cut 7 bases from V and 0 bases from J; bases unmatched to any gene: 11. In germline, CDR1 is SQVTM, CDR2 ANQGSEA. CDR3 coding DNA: TGCAGCGCCCGGGACAGGCGAGTTCTTAGCAATCAGCCCCAGCATTTT. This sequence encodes CSARDRRVLSNQPQHF.

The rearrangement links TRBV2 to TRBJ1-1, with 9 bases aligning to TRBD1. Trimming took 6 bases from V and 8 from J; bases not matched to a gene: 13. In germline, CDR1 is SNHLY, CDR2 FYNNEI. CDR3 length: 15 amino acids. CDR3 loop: CASRGLGTGSVEAFF. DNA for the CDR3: TGTGCCAGCAGGGGTTTAGGGACAGGGTCTGTGGAAGCTTTCTTT.

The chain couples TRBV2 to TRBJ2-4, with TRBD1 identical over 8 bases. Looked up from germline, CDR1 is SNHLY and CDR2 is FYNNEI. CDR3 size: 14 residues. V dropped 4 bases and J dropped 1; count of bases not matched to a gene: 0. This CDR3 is CASSGDRAKNIQYF. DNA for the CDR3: TGTGCCAGCAGTGGGGACAGGGCCAAAAACATTCAGTACTTC. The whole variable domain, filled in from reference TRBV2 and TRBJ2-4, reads EPEVTQTPSHQVTQMGQEVILRCVPISNHLYFYWYRQILGQKVEFLVSFYNNEISEKSEIFDDQFSVERPDGSNFTLKIRSTKLEDSAMYFCASSGDRAKNIQYFGAGTRLSVL.

The CDR3 DNA follows: TGTGCCAGCAGTGAAGCGAGAGGGGGCAATTCACCCCTCCACTTT. This codes for CASSEARGGNSPLHF. This chain connects TRBV6-1 to TRBJ1-6; 7 nucleotides match TRBD1. The ends lost 0 bases at V and 7 bases at J; junction bases unmatched: 3. This CDR3 is built from 15 residues. The germline CDR1 and CDR2 sequences are MNHNS and SASEGT.

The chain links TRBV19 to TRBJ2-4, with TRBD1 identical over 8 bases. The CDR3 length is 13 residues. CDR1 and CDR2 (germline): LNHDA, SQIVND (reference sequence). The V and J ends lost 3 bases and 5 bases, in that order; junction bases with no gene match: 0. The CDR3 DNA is TGTGCCAGTAGTATGGGACAGGAAAACATTCAGTACTTC. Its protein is CASSMGQENIQYF.

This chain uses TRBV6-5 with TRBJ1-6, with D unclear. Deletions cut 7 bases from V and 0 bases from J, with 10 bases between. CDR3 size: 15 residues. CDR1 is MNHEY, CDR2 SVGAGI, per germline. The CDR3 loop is CASTLWSSYNSPLHF. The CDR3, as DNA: TGTGCCAGCACTCTTTGGAGCTCCTATAATTCACCCCTCCACTTT.

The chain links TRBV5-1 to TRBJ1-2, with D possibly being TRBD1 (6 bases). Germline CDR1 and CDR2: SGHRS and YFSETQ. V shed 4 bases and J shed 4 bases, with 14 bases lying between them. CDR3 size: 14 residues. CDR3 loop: CASSPTGGLYGYTF. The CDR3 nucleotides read TGCGCCAGCAGCCCCACCGGGGGGCTCTATGGCTACACCTTC. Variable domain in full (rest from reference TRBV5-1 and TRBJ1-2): KAGVTQTPRYLIKTRGQQVTLSCSPISGHRSVSWYQQTPGQGLQFLFEYFSETQRNKGNFPGRFSGRQFSNSRSEMNVSTLELGDSALYLCASSPTGGLYGYTFGSGTRLTVV.

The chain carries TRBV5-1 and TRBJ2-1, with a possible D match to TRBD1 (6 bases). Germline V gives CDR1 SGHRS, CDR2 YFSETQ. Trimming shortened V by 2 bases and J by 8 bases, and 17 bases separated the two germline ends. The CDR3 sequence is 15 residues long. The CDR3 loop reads CASSLGQKPLDEQFF. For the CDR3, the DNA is TGCGCCAGCAGCTTAGGACAGAAACCTCTTGATGAGCAGTTCTTC.

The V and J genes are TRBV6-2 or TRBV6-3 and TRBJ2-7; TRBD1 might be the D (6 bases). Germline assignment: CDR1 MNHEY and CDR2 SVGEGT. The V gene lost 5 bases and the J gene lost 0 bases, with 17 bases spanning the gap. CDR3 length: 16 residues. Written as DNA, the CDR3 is TGTGCCAGCAGTCCGCACCATGACAGGAGCTCCTACGAGCAGTACTTC. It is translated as CASSPHHDRSSYEQYF.

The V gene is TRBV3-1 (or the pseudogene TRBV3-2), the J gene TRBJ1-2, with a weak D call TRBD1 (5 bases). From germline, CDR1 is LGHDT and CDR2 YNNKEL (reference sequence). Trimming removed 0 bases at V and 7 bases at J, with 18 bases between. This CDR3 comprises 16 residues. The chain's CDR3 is CASSQDSGRAVRGYTF. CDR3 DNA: TGTGCCAGCAGCCAAGATTCGGGCAGGGCGGTTCGTGGCTACACCTTC.

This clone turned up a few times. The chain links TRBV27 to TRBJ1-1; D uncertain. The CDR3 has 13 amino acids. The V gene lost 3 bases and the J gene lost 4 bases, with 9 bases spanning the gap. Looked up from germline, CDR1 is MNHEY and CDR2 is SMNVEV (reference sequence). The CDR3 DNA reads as TGTGCCAGCAGTTTCGGGGTCCCCACTGAAGCTTTCTTT. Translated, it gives CASSFGVPTEAFF.

This chain's CDR3 is CASSQVPIPGAEQYF. CDR3 DNA: TGTGCCAGCAGCCAAGTCCCTATACCAGGGGCCGAGCAGTACTTC. The chain couples TRBV3-1 (or the pseudogene TRBV3-2) to TRBJ2-7; a weak D match, TRBD1 (6 bases). V gave up 1 base and J gave up 6 bases, with 16 bases separating them. The CDR3 sequence is 15 residues long. Germline V gene lookup returns CDR1 LGHDT and CDR2 YNNKEL (reference sequence).

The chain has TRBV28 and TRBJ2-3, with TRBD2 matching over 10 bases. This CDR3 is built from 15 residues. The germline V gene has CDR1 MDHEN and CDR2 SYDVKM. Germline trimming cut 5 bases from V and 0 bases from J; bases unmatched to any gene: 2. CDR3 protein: CASSLAGVSTDTQYF. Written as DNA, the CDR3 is TGTGCCAGCAGTCTAGCGGGAGTGAGCACAGATACGCAGTATTTT.

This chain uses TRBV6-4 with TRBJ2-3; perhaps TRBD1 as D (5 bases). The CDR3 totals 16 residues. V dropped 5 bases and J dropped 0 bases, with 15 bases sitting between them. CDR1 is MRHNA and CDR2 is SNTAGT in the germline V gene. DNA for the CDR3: TGTGCCAGCAGTTTGGAACAGGATGCTAGCACAGATACGCAGTATTTT. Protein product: CASSLEQDASTDTQYF.

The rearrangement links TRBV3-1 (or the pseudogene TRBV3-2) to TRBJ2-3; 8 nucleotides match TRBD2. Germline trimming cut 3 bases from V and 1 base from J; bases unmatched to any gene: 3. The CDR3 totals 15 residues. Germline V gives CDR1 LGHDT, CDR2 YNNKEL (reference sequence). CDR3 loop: CASSHALAGTDTQYF. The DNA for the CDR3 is TGTGCCAGCAGCCACGCACTAGCGGGCACAGATACGCAGTATTTT.

CDR3 DNA: TGTGCCAGCAGCCCCAGGGGAGCCGGCACCGGGGAGCTGTTTTTT. Encoded protein: CASSPRGAGTGELFF. The V gene is TRBV7-2, the J gene TRBJ2-2; perhaps TRBD1 as D (6 bases). There are 15 residues in the CDR3. Germline CDR1 and CDR2: SGHTA and FQGNSA. With 5 bases removed from V and 4 bases from J, the gap between germline ends came to 14 bases. The full variable domain, rest sourced from reference TRBV7-2 and TRBJ2-2, is GAGVSQSPSNKVTEKGKDVELRCDPISGHTALYWYRQSLGQGLEFLIYFQGNSAPDKSGLPSDRFSAERTGGSVSTLTIQRTQQEDSAVYLCASSPRGAGTGELFFGEGSRLTVL.

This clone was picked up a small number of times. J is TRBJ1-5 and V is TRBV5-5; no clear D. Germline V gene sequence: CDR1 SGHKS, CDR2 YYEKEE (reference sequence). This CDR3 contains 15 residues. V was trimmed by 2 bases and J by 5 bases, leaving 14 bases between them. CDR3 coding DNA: TGTGCCAGCAGCTTAGATTGGCGAGGTGATCAGCCCCAGCATTTT. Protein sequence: CASSLDWRGDQPQHF.

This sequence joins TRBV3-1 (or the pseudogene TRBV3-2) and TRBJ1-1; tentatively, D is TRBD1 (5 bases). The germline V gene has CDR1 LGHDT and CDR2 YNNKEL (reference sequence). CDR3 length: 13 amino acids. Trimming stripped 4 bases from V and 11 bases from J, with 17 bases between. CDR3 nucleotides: TGTGCCAGCAGCCCCCGGGGGGAGGAGAAGGCTTTCTTT. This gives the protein CASSPRGEEKAFF.

In nucleotides, the CDR3 is TGTGCCAGCAGCCAAGTCCCGGGACAGGGTACCGGGGAGCTGTTTTTT. Translating gives CASSQVPGQGTGELFF. The chain is built from TRBV3-1 (or the pseudogene TRBV3-2) and TRBJ2-2; 9 bases agree with TRBD1. This CDR3 has 16 residues. Germline CDR1 reads LGHDT; CDR2 reads YNNKEL (reference sequence). After removal of 1 base from V and 5 bases from J, the junction contained 5 bases not matched to a gene.

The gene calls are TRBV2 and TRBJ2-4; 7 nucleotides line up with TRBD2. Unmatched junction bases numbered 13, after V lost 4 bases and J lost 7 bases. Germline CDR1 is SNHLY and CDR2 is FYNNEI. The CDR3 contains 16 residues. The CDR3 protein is CASSVQGGNGWNIQYF. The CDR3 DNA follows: TGTGCCAGCAGTGTGCAGGGAGGGAACGGTTGGAACATTCAGTACTTC.

CDR3 loop: CASSSEAGVNEQFF. The CDR3 DNA reads as TGCGCCAGCAGCTCTGAAGCGGGAGTTAATGAGCAGTTCTTC. The chain uses TRBV5-1 and TRBJ2-1, with TRBD2 matching 8 bases. The ends lost 3 bases at V and 7 bases at J; junction bases unmatched: 6. CDR1 and CDR2 (germline): SGHRS, YFSETQ. The CDR3 extends over 14 amino acids.